The 27 T cell receptor beta chains given below trace back to one sample, sequenced in a study of T cells after yellow fever vaccination. Via MiXCR, TCRdb re-called the 5' RACE reads, giving one row per CDR3 protein. The table shows a few hundred thousand distinct CDR3 sequences, with around 17% occurring only once. Here the sequenced sample was PBMCs, taken roughly 5 days after the first yellow fever vaccination. These receptors were collected from a man younger than 35 who received the YFV17D yellow fever vaccine.

This clonotype was detected only a few times. This rearrangement joins TRBV18 to TRBJ2-1, with 8 positions matching TRBD1. V shed 2 bases and J 9 bases; nucleotides not matched to a gene: 6. There are 14 residues in the CDR3. In germline, CDR1 is KGHSH, CDR2 LQKENI. CDR3 nucleotides: TGTGCCAGCTCACCAAGGACAGGGATCCTTGAGCAGTTCTTC. This encodes CASSPRTGILEQFF.

This rearrangement joins TRBV29-1 to TRBJ2-7; D call uncertain. The germline V gene has CDR1 SQVTM and CDR2 ANQGSEA. The CDR3 contains 11 residues. The V end lost 4 bases, the J end lost 2 bases, and 6 bases lay between the germline ends. CDR3 DNA sequence: TGCAGCGTTGGTGGAGCCTACGAGCAGTACTTC. Translated: CSVGGAYEQYF.

The chain uses TRBV7-2 and TRBJ2-7, with D possibly TRBD2 on 5 matching bases. Deletions cut 4 bases from V and 6 bases from J, with 13 bases between. This CDR3 has 13 amino acids. From germline, CDR1 is SGHTA and CDR2 FQGNSA. The CDR3 loop reads CASSSLLSVEQYF. CDR3 bases: TGTGCCAGCAGCTCCCTTCTTAGCGTCGAGCAGTACTTC. The full variable domain, completed using reference TRBV7-2 and TRBJ2-7, is GAGVSQSPSNKVTEKGKDVELRCDPISGHTALYWYRQSLGQGLEFLIYFQGNSAPDKSGLPSDRFSAERTGGSVSTLTIQRTQQEDSAVYLCASSSLLSVEQYFGPGTRLTVT.

V usage is TRBV30 and J usage is TRBJ1-2, with D unclear. Germline V gene sequence: CDR1 GTSNPN, CDR2 SVGIG (reference sequence). This CDR3 is 12 amino acids long. V was clipped by 5 bases and J by 8 bases, with 15 bases between them. The CDR3 reads CAWANGPGGYTF. The DNA of the CDR3 is TGTGCCTGGGCAAACGGGCCGGGGGGCTACACCTTC.

The rearrangement joins TRBV9 to TRBJ2-3; 8 bases are shared with TRBD1. This CDR3 spans 14 amino acids. CDR1 and CDR2 from the germline V gene are SGDLS and YYNGEE. V lost 2 bases to trimming and J lost 4 bases; unmatched junction nucleotides: 3. In nucleotides, the CDR3 is TGTGCCAGCAGCGTGACAGGGGCTGCAGATACGCAGTATTTT. Its protein is CASSVTGAADTQYF.

In this sample, this clonotype turned up a few times. The chain uses TRBV5-1 and TRBJ2-2; D may correspond to TRBD1 or TRBD2 (5 bases each). V lost 4 bases to trimming and J lost 8 bases, with 9 bases between them. Germline V gene sequence: CDR1 SGHRS, CDR2 YFSETQ. The CDR3 has 12 residues. The CDR3 sequence: CASSQGVGELFF. Here the CDR3 DNA reads TGCGCCAGCAGCCAGGGAGTTGGGGAGCTGTTTTTT.

The rearrangement links TRBV4-3 to TRBJ1-2; no definite D call. Per germline, CDR1 LGHNA and CDR2 YSLEER. The CDR3 length is 15 residues. Trimming removed 0 bases from V and 4 bases from J, with 12 bases in between. Written as DNA, the CDR3 is TGCGCCAGCAGCCAAGAGTTACGAGGACCCTATGGCTACACCTTC. This sequence encodes CASSQELRGPYGYTF.

This chain uses TRBV5-1 with TRBJ2-1, with D uncertain. Per the germline V gene, CDR1 is SGHRS and CDR2 is YFSETQ. The CDR3 spans 13 residues. V was shortened by 5 bases and J by 5 bases, with 11 bases between the two germline ends. The CDR3 is CASRVSQNNEQFF. The CDR3 coding sequence is TGCGCCAGCAGGGTTTCTCAAAACAATGAGCAGTTCTTC.

This clonotype was counted many times. The rearrangement joins TRBV20-1 to TRBJ2-3, with D perhaps being TRBD1 or TRBD2 (6 bases each). The germline V gene has CDR1 DFQATT and CDR2 SNEGSKA (reference sequence). The CDR3 runs to 15 residues. V dropped 0 bases and J dropped 2 bases, with 12 bases sitting between them. CDR3 sequence (DNA): TGCAGTGCTAGAGATCTCCGGGGGCTCACAGATACGCAGTATTTT. Amino acids: CSARDLRGLTDTQYF.

V is TRBV30 and J is TRBJ2-2, with D possibly matching TRBD2 (6 bases). Germline lookup yields CDR1 GTSNPN and CDR2 SVGIG (reference sequence). Trimming took 3 bases from V and 5 from J, leaving 16 bases between them. The CDR3 is made up of 15 amino acids. CDR3 in DNA: TGTGCCTGGAGAAGGATCGGGGGTGCTACCGGGGAGCTGTTTTTT. Translation: CAWRRIGGATGELFF. The complete variable domain, with remaining parts taken from reference TRBV30 and TRBJ2-2, reads SQTIHQWPATLVQPVGSPLSLECTVEGTSNPNLYWYRQAAGRGLQLLFYSVGIGQISSEVPQNLSASRPQDRQFILSSKKLLLSDSGFYLCAWRRIGGATGELFFGEGSRLTVL.

This clonotype was detected a few times. CDR3 DNA sequence: TGCGCCAGCTCTAAACCGGGCACCACGGCCTACAATGAGCAGTTCTTC. This translates into CASSKPGTTAYNEQFF. This chain joins TRBV10-2 and TRBJ2-1; D not certain. The CDR3 spans 16 residues. CDR1 is WSHSY and CDR2 is SAAADI in the germline V gene. Between the trimmed V and J ends, which lost 8 bases and 2 bases, there was a span of 19 bases.

This clonotype was detected ten times or more. V usage is TRBV15 and J usage is TRBJ2-5; D possibly corresponds to TRBD2 (6 bases). Germline CDR1 and CDR2: LNHNV and YYDKDF (reference sequence). The V end lost 5 bases, the J end lost 4 bases, and 17 bases lay between the germline ends. The CDR3 extends over 15 amino acids. The CDR3 DNA sequence: TGTGCCACCAGCGACCGGGACTTGCTCGTAGAGACCCAGTACTTC. Protein product: CATSDRDLLVETQYF.

The genes are TRBV6-2 or TRBV6-3 and TRBJ1-1, with D perhaps TRBD1 (5 bases). Germline V CDR1 and CDR2: MNHEY, SVGEGT. This CDR3 has 19 residues. The V end lost 4 bases, the J end lost 3 bases, and 27 bases lay between the germline ends. CDR3: CASSFASGTPQEYYTEAFF. Here the CDR3 DNA reads TGTGCCAGCAGTTTCGCCTCCGGGACGCCACAAGAATATTACACTGAAGCTTTCTTT.

This clonotype showed up just a few times. V and J are TRBV5-5 and TRBJ1-5; weak D call: TRBD1 (6 bases). The CDR3 runs 15 residues. Germline CDR1 is SGHKS and CDR2 is YYEKEE (reference sequence). Trimming took off 3 bases at V and 4 bases at J, with 14 bases between the two ends. The CDR3 nucleotides read TGTGCCAGCAGCTCGGGACACGGGAGTAATCAGCCCCAGCATTTT. Translated: CASSSGHGSNQPQHF.

This clonotype has a count of ten or more. The J gene is TRBJ2-2, the V gene TRBV5-1, with TRBD1 matching over 8 bases. The CDR3 has 15 residues. V lost 4 bases, J lost 5 bases, and 7 bases stayed unmatched. Germline CDR1 SGHRS, CDR2 YFSETQ. CDR3 coding DNA: TGCGCCAGCAGCAAGATGACAGGGGAGACCGGGGAGCTGTTTTTT. Translated: CASSKMTGETGELFF. Supplemented by reference TRBV5-1 and TRBJ2-2, the full variable domain reads KAGVTQTPRYLIKTRGQQVTLSCSPISGHRSVSWYQQTPGQGLQFLFEYFSETQRNKGNFPGRFSGRQFSNSRSEMNVSTLELGDSALYLCASSKMTGETGELFFGEGSRLTVL.

The J gene is TRBJ1-4, the V gene TRBV19; no firm D call. V gave up 0 bases and J gave up 8 bases, with 7 bases separating them. Germline assignment: CDR1 LNHDA and CDR2 SQIVND (reference sequence). The CDR3 runs to 13 residues. The CDR3, as DNA: TGTGCCAGTAGTATAGAGGAGAGGGAAAAACTGTTTTTT. Amino acid sequence: CASSIEEREKLFF.

In its sample, this clonotype was seen many times. The chain is built from TRBV12-3 or TRBV12-4 and TRBJ1-1; D remains ambiguous. V was cut by 6 bases and J by 1 base, with 3 bases left in between. This CDR3 is 11 amino acids long. The CDR3: CASRTNTEAFF. The DNA for the CDR3 is TGTGCCAGCAGGACGAACACTGAAGCTTTCTTT.

This clonotype showed up just a few times. The chain recombines TRBV5-1 with TRBJ2-3; 9 positions agree with TRBD2. Unmatched junction bases numbered 5, after V lost 1 base and J lost 2 bases. Germline V gene sequence: CDR1 SGHRS, CDR2 YFSETQ. There are 16 residues in the CDR3. CDR3 protein: CASSLNPSGATDTQYF. CDR3 DNA sequence: TGCGCCAGCAGCTTGAATCCTAGCGGGGCCACAGATACGCAGTATTTT.

This clonotype was picked up a small number of times. This chain links TRBV12-3 or TRBV12-4 with TRBJ2-3; perhaps TRBD1 as D (6 bases). With 3 bases removed from V and 1 base from J, the gap between germline ends came to 11 bases. This CDR3 has 15 residues. This chain's CDR3 is CASSFTTGGTDTQYF. The CDR3 region has the DNA TGTGCCAGCAGTTTCACGACAGGCGGCACAGATACGCAGTATTTT.

This clonotype was detected only a few times. One end of the junction varies from germline; a read error may be responsible. This chain connects TRBV7-2 to TRBJ1-2; 9 nucleotides align to TRBD1. CDR1 is SGHTA, CDR2 FQGNSA, per germline. The CDR3 sequence is 13 residues long. The CDR3: CASSLVRGDREFF. In nucleotides, the CDR3 is TGTGCCAGCAGCTTAGTCAGGGGGGACAGGGAATTCTTC.

Notes on this clonotype: At one end, the junction sequence differs from germline, possibly due to a read error. The chain is built from TRBV7-7 and TRBJ2-5; no clear D gene. Germline-derived CDR1 and CDR2 are SSHAT and FNYEAQ (reference sequence). There are 14 residues in the CDR3. The DNA of the CDR3 is TGTGCTAGCAGCTTTAGCCCCGCCGAAGGGACCCAGTACTTC. This translates into CASSFSPAEGTQYF.

This clonotype turned up a few times. V and J are TRBV5-1 and TRBJ2-5; 9 bases fit TRBD2. V trimming: 2 bases; J trimming: 1 base; junction bases outside the gene matches: 9. Germline values: CDR1 SGHRS, CDR2 YFSETQ. The CDR3 runs to 17 residues. The CDR3 here is CASSFGAGGSFQETQYF. Written as DNA, the CDR3 is TGCGCCAGCAGCTTCGGAGCGGGGGGTTCTTTCCAAGAGACCCAGTACTTC.

The V call is TRBV12-3 or TRBV12-4, the J call TRBJ1-5; 7 bases agree with TRBD1. V trimming: 8 bases; J trimming: 7 bases; junction bases outside the gene matches: 8. The CDR3 loop spans 13 amino acids. CDR3 sequence: CASGKGAGQPQHF. CDR3 nucleotide sequence: TGTGCCAGCGGCAAGGGGGCTGGACAGCCCCAGCATTTT.

This clonotype turned up a few times. The chain couples TRBV5-1 to TRBJ2-1; D gene ambiguous. V was shortened by 3 bases and J by 9 bases, with 7 bases between the two germline ends. CDR1 and CDR2 (germline): SGHRS, YFSETQ. CDR3 size: 11 residues. CDR3 nucleotides: TGCGCCAGCAGCTGGGTGGGTGAGCAGTTCTTC. This encodes CASSWVGEQFF.

The chain carries TRBV4-1 and TRBJ1-5, with 9 bases fitting TRBD1. CDR1 and CDR2 (germline): MGHRA, YSYEKL. Trimming removed 3 bases from V and 4 bases from J; junction bases left unmatched: 4. The CDR3 is made up of 15 amino acids. DNA of the CDR3: TGCGCCAGCAGCCACCAAGACAGGGGGAATCAGCCCCAGCATTTT. Translating gives CASSHQDRGNQPQHF.

This clonotype was seen many times. The J gene is TRBJ2-2, the V gene TRBV7-6; D uncertain. The germline CDR1 and CDR2 sequences are SGHVS and FNYEAQ. The ends were cut back, 5 bases at V and 1 base at J, with 11 bases in the middle. The CDR3 is 15 amino acids. This CDR3 reads CASSDAPVNTGELFF. DNA of the CDR3: TGTGCCAGCAGCGACGCACCGGTGAACACCGGGGAGCTGTTTTTT.

The chain recombines TRBV7-2 with TRBJ2-2, with 10 bases lining up with TRBD1. The germline gives CDR1 SGHTA, CDR2 FQGNSA. The CDR3 is 15 residues long. Trimming cost V 5 bases and J 4 bases; bases outside gene matches: 4. The CDR3 protein is CASSPWTGGTGELFF. In DNA form, the CDR3 reads TGTGCCAGCAGCCCATGGACAGGGGGCACCGGGGAGCTGTTTTTT.